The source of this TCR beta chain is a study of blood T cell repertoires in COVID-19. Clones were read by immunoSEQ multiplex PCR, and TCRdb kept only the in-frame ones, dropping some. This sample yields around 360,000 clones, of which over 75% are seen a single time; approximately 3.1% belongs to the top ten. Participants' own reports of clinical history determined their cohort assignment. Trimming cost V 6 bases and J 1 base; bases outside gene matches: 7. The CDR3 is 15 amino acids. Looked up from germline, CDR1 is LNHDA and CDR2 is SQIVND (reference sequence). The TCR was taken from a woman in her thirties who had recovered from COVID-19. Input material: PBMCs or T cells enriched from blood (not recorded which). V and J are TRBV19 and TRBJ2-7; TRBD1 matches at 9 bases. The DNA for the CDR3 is TGTGCCAGTAGCCTCGACAGGGGGGGATCCTACGAGCAGTACTTC. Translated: CASSLDRGGSYEQYF.